Shown below are 29 T cell receptor beta chains from a single sample sequenced in a study of beta chain features in type 1 diabetes. Findings and caveats of the study: For Type 1 diabetes patients, all four CD4+ subsets carried TCRB CDR3s that were moderately but significantly shorter.

Which antigens these TCRs recognize remains unknown. Expressed TCRB transcripts got sequenced, as all isolated RNA was reverse transcribed. TCRdb's copy holds only in-frame clones and misses some; the assay was immunoSEQ multiplex PCR. The sample lists approximately 170,000 clones, around 7.8% occurring once. What was sequenced was central memory CD4+ T cells from blood. The receptors shown here come from a woman in her thirties or forties with type 1 diabetes.

This clone was seen only a few times. This chain connects TRBV4-2 to TRBJ1-6; D is perhaps TRBD1 (6 bases). The length of the CDR3 is 13 residues. Germline V gene sequence: CDR1 LGHNA, CDR2 YNFKEQ. Between the trimmed V and J ends, which lost 6 bases and 7 bases, there was a span of 10 bases. This CDR3 reads CASRRDTNSPLHF. The CDR3 bases are TGTGCCAGCAGAAGGGACACCAATTCACCCCTCCACTTT.

The chain employs TRBV7-6 and TRBJ2-1; TRBD2 matches 9 bases. Losses at the gene ends were 1 base for V and 9 bases for J; bases not matched to a gene: 10. Germline CDR1 reads SGHVS; CDR2 reads FNYEAQ. CDR3 length: 16 residues. CDR3 region: CASSLGGLAGYIEQFF. The CDR3 coding sequence is TGTGCCAGCAGCTTAGGGGGCCTAGCGGGATATATTGAGCAGTTCTTC.

This chain uses TRBV9 with TRBJ1-1; TRBD1 matches at 10 bases. The length of the CDR3 is 15 residues. Germline values: CDR1 SGDLS, CDR2 YYNGEE. V lost 3 bases to trimming and J lost 5 bases; unmatched junction nucleotides: 7. The CDR3 sequence: CASSAPGQGKTEAFF. CDR3 sequence (DNA): TGTGCCAGCAGCGCCCCGGGACAGGGGAAGACTGAAGCTTTCTTT.

This clone was counted only a few times. This chain uses TRBV6-5 with TRBJ1-1; 7 bases fit TRBD1. This CDR3 is built from 14 residues. Germline V gene data show CDR1 as MNHEY and CDR2 as SVGAGI. Trimming at V came to 6 bases and at J to 10 bases, leaving 14 bases not matched to a gene. The CDR3 bases are TGTGCCAGCAGGAGGACAGGAGGTCTCCCGGGAGCTTTCTTT. Protein product: CASRRTGGLPGAFF.

This clone occurred a few times. V usage is TRBV11-3 and J usage is TRBJ2-2; 8 nucleotides line up with TRBD2. This CDR3 has 15 amino acids. CDR1 is SGHNT, CDR2 YENEEA, per germline. J lost 4 bases, V lost 1 base, and 2 bases had no gene match. The CDR3 region has the DNA TGTGCCAGCAGCTTAGGTGGACTAGCCACCGGGGAGCTGTTTTTT. It codes for CASSLGGLATGELFF.

J is TRBJ2-5 and V is TRBV5-1; D is possibly TRBD1 (5 bases). This CDR3 is built from 13 residues. Between the trimmed V and J ends, which lost 2 bases and 3 bases, there was a span of 8 bases. CDR1 and CDR2 from the germline V gene are SGHRS and YFSETQ. CDR3 nucleotides: TGCGCCAGCAGCTTACAGGACAAAGAGACCCAGTACTTC. Encoded protein: CASSLQDKETQYF.

On this clone itself: Other DNA sequences in the sample encode the same CDR3. V gene TRBV28 combines with J gene TRBJ1-2; D not resolved. This CDR3 contains 12 residues. V was clipped by 3 bases and J by 5 bases, with 7 bases between them. The germline V gene encodes CDR1 MDHEN and CDR2 SYDVKM. CDR3 sequence (DNA): TGTGCCAGCAGTTTGCGAGGGTATGGCTACACCTTC. Its translation is CASSLRGYGYTF.

The rearrangement joins TRBV28 to TRBJ2-7; D is possibly TRBD2 (6 bases). Germline V CDR1 and CDR2: MDHEN, SYDVKM. This CDR3 is 14 amino acids long. V gave up 5 bases and J gave up 5 bases, with 16 bases separating them. CDR3 region: CASSPTGTLNEQYF. CDR3 nucleotide sequence: TGTGCCAGCAGTCCAACCGGGACTCTTAACGAGCAGTACTTC.

This chain uses TRBV11-2 with TRBJ1-3, with 7 positions matching TRBD1. The junction had 4 bases not matched to a gene; V was cut back by 2 bases and J by 3 bases. Germline values: CDR1 SGHAT, CDR2 FQNNGV. The CDR3 has 15 residues. The CDR3 here is CASSLQGGFGNTIYF. The CDR3 nucleotides are TGTGCCAGCAGCTTACAGGGGGGCTTTGGAAACACCATATATTTT.

The chain recombines TRBV7-9 with TRBJ1-6, with D perhaps matching TRBD1 (5 bases). The CDR3 is 13 amino acids. Germline V gives CDR1 SEHNR, CDR2 FQNEAQ (reference sequence). V lost 6 bases and J lost 9, with 12 bases in between. CDR3 amino acids: CASSSGIGSPLHF. Written as DNA, the CDR3 is TGTGCCAGCAGTTCAGGGATAGGTTCACCCCTCCACTTT.

The chain carries TRBV7-3 and TRBJ2-2; 7 positions match TRBD1. Losses at the gene ends were 1 base for V and 4 bases for J; bases not matched to a gene: 6. CDR3 length: 16 amino acids. The germline gives CDR1 SGHTA, CDR2 FQGTGA. The CDR3 reads CASSLNYRGVTGELFF. The CDR3 nucleotides read TGTGCCAGCAGCTTAAATTACAGGGGTGTCACCGGGGAGCTGTTTTTT.

The chain couples TRBV7-2 to TRBJ1-1; D is ambiguous. Looked up from germline, CDR1 is SGHTA and CDR2 is FQGNSA. The CDR3 loop spans 14 amino acids. The V and J ends lost 0 bases and 3 bases respectively, with 8 bases between them. CDR3 amino acids: CASSLAPWHTEAFF. The DNA of the CDR3 is TGTGCCAGCAGCTTAGCACCCTGGCACACTGAAGCTTTCTTT.

This chain joins TRBV7-9 and TRBJ2-1; no definite D call. The CDR3 sequence is 16 residues long. The germline CDR1 and CDR2 sequences are SEHNR and FQNEAQ (reference sequence). Trimming stripped 2 bases from V and 0 bases from J, with 11 bases between. CDR3: CASSLSRSSSYNEQFF. The CDR3 nucleotides are TGTGCCAGCAGCTTATCGCGGAGTAGCTCCTACAATGAGCAGTTCTTC.

The table lists this clone with many counts. This chain links TRBV7-8 with TRBJ2-5, with 10 bases lining up with TRBD2. The germline V gene has CDR1 SGHVS and CDR2 FQNEAQ. J lost 4 bases, V lost 5 bases, and 4 bases had no gene match. The CDR3 is 14 amino acids. CDR3 loop: CASSPSGRGETQYF. The CDR3 nucleotides are TGTGCCAGCAGCCCGAGCGGGAGGGGAGAGACCCAGTACTTC.

The chain employs TRBV2 and TRBJ1-6; TRBD1 matches 8 bases. The germline V gene encodes CDR1 SNHLY and CDR2 FYNNEI. CDR3 size: 14 residues. With 6 bases clipped from V and 9 bases from J, the junction kept 7 bases outside the gene matches. The CDR3 DNA reads as TGTGCCAGCAGAGGAAGACAGGGGATTTCACCCCTCCACTTT. Encoded protein: CASRGRQGISPLHF.

In this sample, this clone turned up a few times. The CDR3 protein is CASSPLAGQTYNEQFF. Here the CDR3 DNA reads TGTGCCAGCAGCCCCTTAGCGGGGCAAACGTACAATGAGCAGTTCTTC. This chain links TRBV7-2 with TRBJ2-1, with 8 bases aligning to TRBD2. After removal of 5 bases from V and 4 bases from J, the junction contained 10 bases not matched to a gene. Germline V gene sequence: CDR1 SGHTA, CDR2 FQGNSA. CDR3 length equals 16 residues.

This sequence joins TRBV6-6 and TRBJ2-7; a weak D match, TRBD2 (5 bases). V lost 6 bases and J 3 bases, leaving 15 bases between the germline ends. CDR1 and CDR2 (germline): MNHNY, SVGAGI (reference sequence). The CDR3 is made up of 14 amino acids. The CDR3 reads CASRLDGGDYEQYF. The DNA for the CDR3 is TGTGCCAGCAGGTTGGACGGAGGAGACTACGAGCAGTACTTC.

The chain links TRBV4-1 to TRBJ1-2; TRBD1 is a possible D gene (6 bases). The germline gives CDR1 MGHRA, CDR2 YSYEKL. The CDR3 has 15 residues. The V and J ends lost 4 bases and 0 bases respectively, with 12 bases between them. The CDR3 loop is CASSLRTAANYGYTF. CDR3 bases: TGCGCCAGCAGCCTGCGGACAGCAGCTAACTATGGCTACACCTTC.

This clone was found a few times. The V gene is TRBV9, the J gene TRBJ2-3; TRBD1 matches at 9 bases. Losses at the gene ends were 3 bases for V and 0 bases for J; bases not matched to a gene: 8. The CDR3 loop spans 17 amino acids. Germline loops: CDR1 SGDLS, CDR2 YYNGEE. The CDR3 sequence: CASSEQGATWSTDTQYF. DNA of the CDR3: TGTGCCAGCAGCGAACAGGGGGCCACCTGGAGCACAGATACGCAGTATTTT. Full variable domain (rest looked up from reference TRBV9 and TRBJ2-3): DSGVTQTPKHLITATGQRVTLRCSPRSGDLSVYWYQQSLDQGLQFLIQYYNGEERAKGNILERFSAQQFPDLHSELNLSSLELGDSALYFCASSEQGATWSTDTQYFGPGTRLTVL.

This clone was seen more than once but under ten times. This chain connects TRBV14 to TRBJ2-4; D is possibly TRBD2 (5 bases). CDR1 is SGHDN and CDR2 is FVKESK in the germline V gene. The germline V and J ends were trimmed by 1 base and 1 base, with 5 bases remaining between them. The CDR3 covers 14 residues. CDR3 DNA: TGTGCCAGCAGCCAAGGAGGGGCCAAAAACATTCAGTACTTC. Protein: CASSQGGAKNIQYF.

In its sample, this clone was seen a few times. The CDR3 is CASSVSPTAPTEAFF. The CDR3 DNA follows: TGTGCCAGCAGCGTTTCCCCGACAGCACCCACTGAAGCTTTCTTT. The chain carries TRBV9 and TRBJ1-1; D may be TRBD1 (5 bases). This CDR3 comprises 15 residues. CDR1 SGDLS and CDR2 YYNGEE come from the germline V gene. V was trimmed by 2 bases and J by 4 bases, leaving 15 bases between them.

The chain combines TRBV5-1 with TRBJ2-3; 12 bases map to TRBD2. The length of the CDR3 is 16 residues. CDR1 SGHRS and CDR2 YFSETQ come from the germline V gene. V shed 4 bases and J 3 bases; nucleotides not matched to a gene: 6. CDR3 amino acids: CASSQGLAGTTDTQYF. The CDR3 DNA reads as TGCGCCAGCAGCCAAGGACTAGCGGGAACAACAGATACGCAGTATTTT.

Written as DNA, the CDR3 is TGTGCCAGCAGCTTGGAGAGATTCTCCTACAATGAGCAGTTCTTC. Its protein is CASSLERFSYNEQFF. The V call is TRBV5-4, the J call TRBJ2-1; D gene ambiguous. Germline lookup yields CDR1 SGHNT and CDR2 YYREEE (reference sequence). The CDR3 extends over 15 amino acids. The ends were cut back, 0 bases at V and 0 bases at J, with 7 bases in the middle.

V gene TRBV28 combines with J gene TRBJ2-2; possible D gene TRBD1, 6 bases. The V gene lost 7 bases and the J gene lost 4 bases, with 19 bases spanning the gap. Germline V gene lookup returns CDR1 MDHEN and CDR2 SYDVKM. The CDR3 extends over 16 amino acids. The CDR3 spells CASIQRGRGGTGELFF. The CDR3 DNA reads as TGTGCCAGCATCCAACGGGGCAGGGGCGGCACCGGGGAGCTGTTTTTT. Full variable domain (missing parts from reference TRBV28 and TRBJ2-2): DVKVTQSSRYLVKRTGEKVFLECVQDMDHENMFWYRQDPGLGLRLIYFSYDVKMKEKGDIPEGYSVSREKKERFSLILESASTNQTSMYLCASIQRGRGGTGELFFGEGSRLTVL.

Turning to this clone: Other DNA sequences in this specimen translate into the identical CDR3. The genes are TRBV7-2 and TRBJ1-4, with 7 bases lining up with TRBD1. The V gene end was trimmed by 3 bases and the J gene end by 4 bases; junction bases not matched to a gene: 2. CDR3 length: 14 amino acids. Per germline, CDR1 SGHTA and CDR2 FQGNSA. The CDR3: CASSLGQSNEKLFF. The DNA for the CDR3 is TGTGCCAGCAGCTTGGGACAGAGTAATGAAAAACTGTTTTTT.

Only a few counts were recorded for this clone. The chain has TRBV19 and TRBJ2-7; D unresolved. Trimming shortened V by 0 bases and J by 3 bases, and 12 bases separated the two germline ends. The CDR3 contains 15 residues. Germline lookup yields CDR1 LNHDA and CDR2 SQIVND (reference sequence). CDR3 residues: CASSIDPNSHYEQYF. The DNA for the CDR3 is TGTGCCAGTAGTATAGATCCCAACAGCCACTACGAGCAGTACTTC. Complete variable domain (other parts from reference TRBV19 and TRBJ2-7): DGGITQSPKYLFRKEGQNVTLSCEQNLNHDAMYWYRQDPGQGLRLIYYSQIVNDFQKGDIAEGYSVSREKKESFPLTVTSAQKNPTAFYLCASSIDPNSHYEQYFGPGTRLTVT.

This clone has just a few counts. As DNA, the CDR3 is TGTGCCAGCAGCTACCTAGCGGGAAACTCCTACGAGCAGTACTTC. Its translation: CASSYLAGNSYEQYF. The rearrangement uses TRBV7-2 and TRBJ2-7; 9 bases are shared with TRBD2. CDR3 length: 15 residues. The germline V gene encodes CDR1 SGHTA and CDR2 FQGNSA. Germline trimming cut 4 bases from V and 0 bases from J; bases unmatched to any gene: 4.

The rearrangement joins TRBV7-9 to TRBJ1-2; 7 bases agree with TRBD1. Per germline, CDR1 SEHNR and CDR2 FQNEAQ (reference sequence). The length of the CDR3 is 14 residues. The trim removed 5 bases at V and 2 bases at J, leaving 5 bases unmatched. DNA of the CDR3: TGTGCCAGCAGCCGGGACAGCCTAAACTATGGCTACACCTTC. Encoded protein: CASSRDSLNYGYTF.

This clone was seen a handful of times. The J gene is TRBJ2-7, the V gene TRBV5-1, with D hard to call. There are 14 residues in the CDR3. Looked up from germline, CDR1 is SGHRS and CDR2 is YFSETQ. V lost 0 bases, J lost 0 bases, and 7 bases lay in between. The CDR3 protein is CASSLEQDSYEQYF. The CDR3 DNA follows: TGCGCCAGCAGCTTGGAGCAGGACTCCTACGAGCAGTACTTC. The full variable domain, its missing parts supplied by reference TRBV5-1 and TRBJ2-7, is KAGVTQTPRYLIKTRGQQVTLSCSPISGHRSVSWYQQTPGQGLQFLFEYFSETQRNKGNFPGRFSGRQFSNSRSEMNVSTLELGDSALYLCASSLEQDSYEQYFGPGTRLTVT.